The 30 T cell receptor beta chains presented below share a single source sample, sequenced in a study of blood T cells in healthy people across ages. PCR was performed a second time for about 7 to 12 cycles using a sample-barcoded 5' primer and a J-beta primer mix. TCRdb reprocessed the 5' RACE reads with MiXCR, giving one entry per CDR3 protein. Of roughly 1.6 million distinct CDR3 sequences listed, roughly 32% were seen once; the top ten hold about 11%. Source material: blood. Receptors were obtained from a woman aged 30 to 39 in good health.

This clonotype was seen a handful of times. The CDR3 DNA reads TGCGCCAGCAGCCAGGCACAGACGAGCTCCTACAATGAGCAGTTCTTC. The encoded protein is CASSQAQTSSYNEQFF. The chain employs TRBV4-1 and TRBJ2-1; D unclear. CDR1 and CDR2 (germline): MGHRA, YSYEKL. V was trimmed by 3 bases and J by 0 bases, leaving 12 bases between them. CDR3 length: 16 residues.

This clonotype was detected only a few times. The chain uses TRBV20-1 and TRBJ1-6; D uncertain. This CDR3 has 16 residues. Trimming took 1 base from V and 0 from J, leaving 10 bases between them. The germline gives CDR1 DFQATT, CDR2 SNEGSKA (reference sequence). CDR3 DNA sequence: TGCAGTGCTAGAGGAAATACCGACTCCTATAATTCACCCCTCCACTTT. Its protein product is CSARGNTDSYNSPLHF.

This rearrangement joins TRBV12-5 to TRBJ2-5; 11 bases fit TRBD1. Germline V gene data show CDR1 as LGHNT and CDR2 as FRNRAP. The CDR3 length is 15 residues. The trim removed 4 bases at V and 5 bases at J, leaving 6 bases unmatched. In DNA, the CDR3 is TGTGCTAGTGGTTGGGGGACAGGGGGTCGGGAGACCCAGTACTTC. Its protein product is CASGWGTGGRETQYF.

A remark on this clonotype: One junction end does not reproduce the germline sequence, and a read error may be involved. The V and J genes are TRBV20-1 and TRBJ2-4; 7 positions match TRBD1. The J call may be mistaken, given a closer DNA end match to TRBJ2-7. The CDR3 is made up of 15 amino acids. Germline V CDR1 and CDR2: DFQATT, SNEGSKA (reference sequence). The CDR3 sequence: CSVREATGKNYEQYF. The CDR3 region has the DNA TGCAGTGTTAGAGAAGCGACAGGGAAAAACTACGAGCAGTACTTC.

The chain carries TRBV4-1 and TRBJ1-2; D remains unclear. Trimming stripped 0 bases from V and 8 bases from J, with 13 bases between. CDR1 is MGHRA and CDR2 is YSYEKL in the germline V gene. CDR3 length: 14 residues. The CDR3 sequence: CASSQDRPGRGYTF. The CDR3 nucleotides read TGCGCCAGCAGCCAAGATCGCCCTGGTAGGGGCTACACCTTC.

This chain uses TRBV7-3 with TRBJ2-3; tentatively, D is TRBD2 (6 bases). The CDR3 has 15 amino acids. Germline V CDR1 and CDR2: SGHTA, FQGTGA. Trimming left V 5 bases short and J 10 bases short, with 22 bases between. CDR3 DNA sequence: TGTGCCAGCAGCAGCGGGCAGGGTGGGGACGTCGCGCAGTATTTT. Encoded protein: CASSSGQGGDVAQYF.

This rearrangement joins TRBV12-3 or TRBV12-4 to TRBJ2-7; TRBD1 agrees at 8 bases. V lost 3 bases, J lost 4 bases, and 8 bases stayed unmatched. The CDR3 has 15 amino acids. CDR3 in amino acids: CASSFGVNRGYEQYF. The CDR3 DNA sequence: TGTGCCAGCAGTTTTGGGGTTAACAGGGGGTACGAGCAGTACTTC.

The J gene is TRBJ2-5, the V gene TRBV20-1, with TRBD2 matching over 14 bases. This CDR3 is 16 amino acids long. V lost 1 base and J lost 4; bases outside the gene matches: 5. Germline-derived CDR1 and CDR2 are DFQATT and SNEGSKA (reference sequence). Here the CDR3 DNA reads TGCAGTGCTAGAGGTGGACTAGCGGGGGGCCCAGAGACCCAGTACTTC. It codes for CSARGGLAGGPETQYF.

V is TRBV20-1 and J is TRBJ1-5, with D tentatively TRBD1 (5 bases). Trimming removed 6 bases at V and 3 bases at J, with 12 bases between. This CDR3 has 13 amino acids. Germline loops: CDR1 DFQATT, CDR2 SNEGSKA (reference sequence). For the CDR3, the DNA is TGCAGTGCCCCAGGGAAAAACAATCAGCCCCAGCATTTT. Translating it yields CSAPGKNNQPQHF.

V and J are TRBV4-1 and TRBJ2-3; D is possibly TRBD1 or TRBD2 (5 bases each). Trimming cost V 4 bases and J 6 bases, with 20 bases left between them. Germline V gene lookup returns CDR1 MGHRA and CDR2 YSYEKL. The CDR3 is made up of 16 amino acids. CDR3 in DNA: TGCGCCAGCAGCCTACTGACGGGGACCGAGGGGGATACGCAGTATTTT. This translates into CASSLLTGTEGDTQYF.

The CDR3 sequence: CSARDLGEWGTEAFF. In DNA, the CDR3 is TGCAGTGCTAGAGATCTGGGGGAATGGGGCACTGAAGCTTTCTTT. V and J are TRBV20-1 and TRBJ1-1; TRBD1 might be the D (5 bases). The CDR3 runs 15 residues. Trimming removed 0 bases at V and 4 bases at J, with 15 bases between. Germline V gene sequence: CDR1 DFQATT, CDR2 SNEGSKA (reference sequence).

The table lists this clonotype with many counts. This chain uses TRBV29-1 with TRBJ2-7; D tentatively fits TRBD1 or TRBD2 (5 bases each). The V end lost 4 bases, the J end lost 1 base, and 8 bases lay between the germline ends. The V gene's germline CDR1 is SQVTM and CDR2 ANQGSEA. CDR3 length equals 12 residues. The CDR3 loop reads CSVGDRSYEQYF. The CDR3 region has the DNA TGCAGCGTTGGGGACCGATCCTACGAGCAGTACTTC.

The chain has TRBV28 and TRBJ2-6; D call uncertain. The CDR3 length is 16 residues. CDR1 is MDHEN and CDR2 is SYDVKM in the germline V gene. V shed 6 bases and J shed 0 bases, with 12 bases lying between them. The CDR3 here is CASSPTAPSGANVLTF. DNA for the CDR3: TGTGCCAGCAGCCCTACAGCTCCCTCTGGGGCCAACGTCCTGACTTTC.

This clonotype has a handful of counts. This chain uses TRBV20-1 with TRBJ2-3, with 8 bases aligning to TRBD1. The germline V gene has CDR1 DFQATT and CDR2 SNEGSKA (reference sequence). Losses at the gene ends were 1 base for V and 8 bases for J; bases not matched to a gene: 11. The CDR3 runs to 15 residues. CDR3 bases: TGCAGTGCTAGAGGAGGACAGGGTGTAATCTCTACGCAGTATTTT. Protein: CSARGGQGVISTQYF.

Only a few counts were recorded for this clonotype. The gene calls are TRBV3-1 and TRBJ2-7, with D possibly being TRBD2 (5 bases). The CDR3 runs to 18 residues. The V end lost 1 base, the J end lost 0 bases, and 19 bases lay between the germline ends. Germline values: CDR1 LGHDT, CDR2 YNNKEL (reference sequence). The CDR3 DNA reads TGTGCCAGCAGCCAAGTCATGGGGAGATGGGCCGCCTCCTACGAGCAGTACTTC. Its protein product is CASSQVMGRWAASYEQYF.

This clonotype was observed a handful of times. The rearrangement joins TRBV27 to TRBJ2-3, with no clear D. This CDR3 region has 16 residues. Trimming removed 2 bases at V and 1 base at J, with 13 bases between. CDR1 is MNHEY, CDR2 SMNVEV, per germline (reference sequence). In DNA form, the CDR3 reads TGTGCCAGCAGTTTAGTGGCTTTTAGGGGCACAGATACGCAGTATTTT. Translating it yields CASSLVAFRGTDTQYF.

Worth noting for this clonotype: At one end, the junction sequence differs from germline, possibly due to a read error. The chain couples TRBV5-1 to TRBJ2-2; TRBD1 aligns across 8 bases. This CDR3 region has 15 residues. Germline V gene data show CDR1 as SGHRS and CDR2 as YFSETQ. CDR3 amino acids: CASSWTGSNTEELFF. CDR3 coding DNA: TGCGCCAGCAGCTGGACAGGGTCGAACACCGAGGAGCTGTTTTTT.

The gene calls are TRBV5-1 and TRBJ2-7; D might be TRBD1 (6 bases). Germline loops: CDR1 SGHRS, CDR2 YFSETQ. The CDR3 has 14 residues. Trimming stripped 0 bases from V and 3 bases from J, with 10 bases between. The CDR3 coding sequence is TGCGCCAGCAGCTTGGCCCCGGGACACTACGAGCAGTACTTC. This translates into CASSLAPGHYEQYF. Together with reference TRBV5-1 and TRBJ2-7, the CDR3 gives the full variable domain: KAGVTQTPRYLIKTRGQQVTLSCSPISGHRSVSWYQQTPGQGLQFLFEYFSETQRNKGNFPGRFSGRQFSNSRSEMNVSTLELGDSALYLCASSLAPGHYEQYFGPGTRLTVT.

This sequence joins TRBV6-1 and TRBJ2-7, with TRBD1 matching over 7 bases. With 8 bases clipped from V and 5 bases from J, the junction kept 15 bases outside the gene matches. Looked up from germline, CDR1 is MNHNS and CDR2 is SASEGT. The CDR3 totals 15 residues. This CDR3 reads CASSDRRKTGNEQYF. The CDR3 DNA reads TGTGCCAGCTCTGATCGGCGGAAGACAGGGAACGAGCAGTACTTC.

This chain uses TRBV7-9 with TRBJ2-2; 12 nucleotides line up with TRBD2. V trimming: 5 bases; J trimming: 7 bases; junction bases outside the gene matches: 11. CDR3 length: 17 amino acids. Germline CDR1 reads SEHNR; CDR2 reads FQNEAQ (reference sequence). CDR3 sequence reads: CASSPPASGRAGGELFF. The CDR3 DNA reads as TGTGCCAGCAGCCCCCCGGCTAGCGGGAGGGCCGGCGGGGAGCTGTTTTTT.

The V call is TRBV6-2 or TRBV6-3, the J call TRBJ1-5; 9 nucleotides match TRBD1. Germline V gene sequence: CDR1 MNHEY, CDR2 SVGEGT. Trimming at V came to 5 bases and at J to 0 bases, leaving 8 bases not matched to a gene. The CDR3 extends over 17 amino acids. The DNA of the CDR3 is TGTGCCAGCAGTCGGGGGACAGGGACCGATAGCAATCAGCCCCAGCATTTT. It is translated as CASSRGTGTDSNQPQHF.

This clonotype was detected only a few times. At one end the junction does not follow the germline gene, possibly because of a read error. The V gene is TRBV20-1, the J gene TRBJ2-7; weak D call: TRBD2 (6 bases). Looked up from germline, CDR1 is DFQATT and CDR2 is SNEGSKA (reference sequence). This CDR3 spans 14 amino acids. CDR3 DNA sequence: TGTAGTGCTAGAGATGTCGGGACTCACTACGAGCAGTACTTC. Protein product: CSARDVGTHYEQYF.

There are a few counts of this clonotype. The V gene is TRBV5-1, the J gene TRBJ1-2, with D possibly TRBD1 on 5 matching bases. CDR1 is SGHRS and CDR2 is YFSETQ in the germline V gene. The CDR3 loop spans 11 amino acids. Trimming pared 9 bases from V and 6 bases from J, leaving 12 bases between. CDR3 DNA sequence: TGCGCCAACCGGGACGGCGATGGCTACACCTTC. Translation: CANRDGDGYTF.

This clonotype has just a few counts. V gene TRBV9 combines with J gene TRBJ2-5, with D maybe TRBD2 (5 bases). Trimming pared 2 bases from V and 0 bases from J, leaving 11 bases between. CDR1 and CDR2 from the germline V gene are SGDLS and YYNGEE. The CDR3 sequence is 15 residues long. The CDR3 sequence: CASSVHRGNQETQYF. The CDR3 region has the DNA TGTGCCAGCAGCGTTCATCGAGGGAACCAAGAGACCCAGTACTTC. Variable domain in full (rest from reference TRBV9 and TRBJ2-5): DSGVTQTPKHLITATGQRVTLRCSPRSGDLSVYWYQQSLDQGLQFLIQYYNGEERAKGNILERFSAQQFPDLHSELNLSSLELGDSALYFCASSVHRGNQETQYFGPGTRLLVL.

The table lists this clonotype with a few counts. Here the CDR3 reads CASRNPFREGEQYF. The CDR3 bases are TGTGCCAGCAGGAACCCATTCCGGGAAGGAGAGCAGTACTTC. The rearrangement uses TRBV7-2 and TRBJ2-7; D perhaps matches TRBD2 (5 bases). The CDR3 is made up of 14 amino acids. V lost 6 bases and J 7 bases, leaving 19 bases between the germline ends. The germline V gene encodes CDR1 SGHTA and CDR2 FQGNSA.

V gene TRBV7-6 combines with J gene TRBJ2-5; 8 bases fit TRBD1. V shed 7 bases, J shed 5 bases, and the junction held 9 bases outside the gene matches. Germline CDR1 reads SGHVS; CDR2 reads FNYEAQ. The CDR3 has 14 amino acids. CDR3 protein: CASTRDRLPETQYF. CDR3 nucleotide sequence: TGTGCCAGCACCCGGGACAGGCTGCCGGAGACCCAGTACTTC.

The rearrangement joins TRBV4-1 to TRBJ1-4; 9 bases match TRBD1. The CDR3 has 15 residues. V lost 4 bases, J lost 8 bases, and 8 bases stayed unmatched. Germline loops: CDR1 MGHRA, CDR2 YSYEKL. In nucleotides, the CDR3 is TGCGCCAGCAGCCGCCTCGGGACAGGGAACGAAAAACTGTTTTTT. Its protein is CASSRLGTGNEKLFF.

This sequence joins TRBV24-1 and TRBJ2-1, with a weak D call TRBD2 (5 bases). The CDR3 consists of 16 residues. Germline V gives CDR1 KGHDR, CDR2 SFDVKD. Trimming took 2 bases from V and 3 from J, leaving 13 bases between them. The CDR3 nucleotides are TGTGCCACCAGTGATTCAATGAGAGGGAACTACAATGAGCAGTTCTTC. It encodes CATSDSMRGNYNEQFF.

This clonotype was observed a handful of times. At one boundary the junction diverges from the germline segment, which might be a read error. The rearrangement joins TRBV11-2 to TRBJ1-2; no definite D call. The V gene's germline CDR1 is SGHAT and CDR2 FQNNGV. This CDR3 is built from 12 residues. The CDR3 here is CASSSGLYGCTF. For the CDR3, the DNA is TGTGCCAGCAGCTCAGGACTGTATGGCTGCACCTTC.

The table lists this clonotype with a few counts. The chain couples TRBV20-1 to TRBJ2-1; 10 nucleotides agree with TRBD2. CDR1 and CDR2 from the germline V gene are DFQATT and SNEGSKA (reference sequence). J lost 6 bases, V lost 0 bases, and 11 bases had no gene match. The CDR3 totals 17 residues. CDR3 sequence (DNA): TGCAGTGCTAGAGATCCCTCCCAGACTAGCGGGCCCAATGAGCAGTTCTTC. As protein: CSARDPSQTSGPNEQFF.